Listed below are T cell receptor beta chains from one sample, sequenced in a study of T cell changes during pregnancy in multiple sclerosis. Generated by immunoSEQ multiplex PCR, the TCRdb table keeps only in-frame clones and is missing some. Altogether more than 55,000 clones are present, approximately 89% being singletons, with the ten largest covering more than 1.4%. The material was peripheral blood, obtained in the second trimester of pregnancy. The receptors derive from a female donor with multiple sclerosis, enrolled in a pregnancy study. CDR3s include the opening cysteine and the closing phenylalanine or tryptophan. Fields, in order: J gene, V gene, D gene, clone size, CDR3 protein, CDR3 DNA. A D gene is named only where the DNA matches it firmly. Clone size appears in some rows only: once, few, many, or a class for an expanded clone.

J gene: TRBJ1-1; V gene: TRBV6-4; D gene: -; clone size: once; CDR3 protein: CASSATSENTEAFF; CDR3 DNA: TGTGCCAGCAGTGCCACCAGCGAGAACACTGAAGCTTTCTTT
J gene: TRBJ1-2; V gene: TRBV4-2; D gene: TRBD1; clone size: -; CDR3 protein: CASSQDRWNYGYTF; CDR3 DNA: TGTGCCAGCAGCCAGGACAGGTGGAACTATGGCTACACCTTC
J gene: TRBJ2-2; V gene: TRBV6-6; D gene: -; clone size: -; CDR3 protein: CASSPTGVGSGELFF; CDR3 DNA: TGTGCCAGCAGCCCGACGGGGGTAGGGTCCGGGGAGCTGTTTTTT
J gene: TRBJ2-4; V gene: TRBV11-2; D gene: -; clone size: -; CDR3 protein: CASSLISGVGNIQYF; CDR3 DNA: TGTGCCAGCAGCCTAATATCAGGGGTCGGGAACATTCAGTACTTC
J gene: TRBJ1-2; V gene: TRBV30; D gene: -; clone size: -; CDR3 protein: CAWSAFPLRTNYGYTF; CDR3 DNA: TGTGCCTGGAGTGCCTTCCCGCTTCGGACAAACTATGGCTACACCTTC
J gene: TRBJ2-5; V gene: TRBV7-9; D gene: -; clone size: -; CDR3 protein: CASSPRGGETQYF; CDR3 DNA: TGTGCCAGCAGCCCTAGAGGCGGAGAGACCCAGTACTTC
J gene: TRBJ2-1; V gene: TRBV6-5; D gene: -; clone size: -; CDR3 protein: CASSYQGWLNNEQFF; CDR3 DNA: TGTGCCAGCAGTTACCAGGGGTGGCTCAACAATGAGCAGTTCTTC
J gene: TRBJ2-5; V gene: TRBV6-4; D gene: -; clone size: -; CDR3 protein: CASSDQPGQGKETQYF; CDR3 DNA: TGTGCCAGCAGTGACCAACCAGGGCAGGGGAAAGAGACCCAGTACTTC
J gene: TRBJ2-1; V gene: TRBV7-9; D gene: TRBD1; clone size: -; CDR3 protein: CASSYGTGTFF; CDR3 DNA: TGTGCCAGCAGCTACGGGACAGGGACGTTCTTC
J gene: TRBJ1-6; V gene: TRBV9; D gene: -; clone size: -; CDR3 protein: CASSGGQPNSPLHF; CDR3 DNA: TGTGCCAGCAGCGGAGGACAACCTAATTCACCCCTCCACTTT
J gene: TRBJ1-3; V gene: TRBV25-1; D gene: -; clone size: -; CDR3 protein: CASSESGFQNTIYF; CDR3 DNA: TGTGCCAGCAGTGAATCAGGGTTTCAAAACACCATATATTTT
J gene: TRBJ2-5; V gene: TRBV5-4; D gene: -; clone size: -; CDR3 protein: CASSKDSSETQYF; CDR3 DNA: TGTGCCAGCAGCAAGGACAGTTCAGAGACCCAGTACTTC
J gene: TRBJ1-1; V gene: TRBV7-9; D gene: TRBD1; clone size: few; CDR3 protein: CAGDRTGSMNTEAFF; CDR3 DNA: TGTGCCGGGGACCGGACAGGGAGTATGAACACTGAAGCTTTCTTT
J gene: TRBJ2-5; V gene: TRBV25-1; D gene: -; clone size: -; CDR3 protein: CASSEYPLETQYF; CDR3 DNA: TGTGCCAGCAGTGAATACCCTCTGGAGACCCAGTACTTC
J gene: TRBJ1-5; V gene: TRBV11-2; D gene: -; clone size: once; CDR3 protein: CASSLGSGANQPQHF; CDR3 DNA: TGTGCCAGCAGCTTAGGTTCAGGGGCAAATCAGCCCCAGCATTTT
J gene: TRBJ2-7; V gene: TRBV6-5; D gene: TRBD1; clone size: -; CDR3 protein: CASKGQGLSYEQYF; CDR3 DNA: TGTGCCAGCAAGGGACAGGGACTCTCCTACGAGCAGTACTTC
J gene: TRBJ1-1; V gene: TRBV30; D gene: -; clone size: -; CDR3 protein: CAWSAGVSAFF; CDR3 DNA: TGTGCCTGGAGTGCCGGGGTTAGCGCTTTCTTT
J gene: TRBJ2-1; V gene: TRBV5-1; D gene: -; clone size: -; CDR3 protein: CASSLVPQGEKFF; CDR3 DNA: TGCGCCAGCAGCTTGGTCCCCCAGGGTGAGAAGTTCTTC
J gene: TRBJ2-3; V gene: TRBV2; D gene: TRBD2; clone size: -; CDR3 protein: CASSDWSGGPTDTQYF; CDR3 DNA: TGTGCCAGCAGTGATTGGAGCGGGGGGCCAACAGATACGCAGTATTTT
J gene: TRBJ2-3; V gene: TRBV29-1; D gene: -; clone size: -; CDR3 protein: CSVVGFWDTLNTDTQYF; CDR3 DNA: TGCAGCGTTGTAGGGTTTTGGGACACCCTAAACACAGATACGCAGTATTTT
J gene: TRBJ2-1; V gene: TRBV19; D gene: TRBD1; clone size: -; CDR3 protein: CASSTDRVYNEQFF; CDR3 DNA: TGTGCCAGTAGTACAGACAGGGTCTACAATGAGCAGTTCTTC
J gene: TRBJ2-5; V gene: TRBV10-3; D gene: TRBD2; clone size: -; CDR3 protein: CAISENSAGGLQETQYF; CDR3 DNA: TGTGCCATCAGTGAAAACTCAGCGGGGGGGCTCCAAGAGACCCAGTACTTC
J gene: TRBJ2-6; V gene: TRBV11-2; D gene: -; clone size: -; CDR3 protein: CASSLRSLGASGANVLTF; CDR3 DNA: TGTGCCAGCAGCTTACGGAGCCTAGGGGCGTCTGGGGCCAACGTCCTGACTTTC
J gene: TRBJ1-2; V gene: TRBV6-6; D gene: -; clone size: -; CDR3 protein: CASSYGPGEVHGYTF; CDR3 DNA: TGTGCCAGCAGTTATGGTCCGGGAGAAGTCCATGGCTACACCTTC
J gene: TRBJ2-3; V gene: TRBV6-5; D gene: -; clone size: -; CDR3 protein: CASSYGGGNTDTQYF; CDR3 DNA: TGTGCCAGCAGTTACGGCGGAGGGAACACAGATACGCAGTATTTT
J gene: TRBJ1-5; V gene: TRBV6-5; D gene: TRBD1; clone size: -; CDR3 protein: CASSSSTQGNQPQHF; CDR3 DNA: TGTGCCAGCAGTTCTTCCACACAGGGGAACCAGCCCCAGCATTTT
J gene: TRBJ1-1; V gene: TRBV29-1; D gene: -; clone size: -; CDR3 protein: CSARQNLNTEAFF; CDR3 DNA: TGCAGCGCCCGACAGAATCTGAACACTGAAGCTTTCTTT
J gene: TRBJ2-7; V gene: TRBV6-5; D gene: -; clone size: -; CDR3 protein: CASSYAGTSYEQYF; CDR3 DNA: TGTGCCAGCAGTTACGCGGGCACCTCCTACGAGCAGTACTTC
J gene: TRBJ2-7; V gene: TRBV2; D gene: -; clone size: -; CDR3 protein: CASRSGFGLYEQYF; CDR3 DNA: TGTGCCAGCAGATCGGGGTTCGGGCTCTACGAGCAGTACTTC
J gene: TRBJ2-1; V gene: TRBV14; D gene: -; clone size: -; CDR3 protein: CASSSIGLALSSYNEQFF; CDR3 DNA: TGTGCCAGCAGCTCGATTGGCCTAGCCTTGAGCTCCTACAATGAGCAGTTCTTC
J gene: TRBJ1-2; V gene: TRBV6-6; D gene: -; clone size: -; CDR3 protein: CASSPPGDLNYGYTF; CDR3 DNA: TGTGCCAGCAGCCCCCCAGGGGATCTGAACTATGGCTACACCTTC
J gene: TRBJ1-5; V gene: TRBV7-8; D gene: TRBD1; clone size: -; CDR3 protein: CASSLGVGGPSNQPQHF; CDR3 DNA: TGTGCCAGCAGCTTAGGGGTAGGGGGCCCTAGCAATCAGCCCCAGCATTTT
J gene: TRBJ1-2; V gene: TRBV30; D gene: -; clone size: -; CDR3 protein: CAWSWGSPNYGYTF; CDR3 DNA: TGTGCCTGGAGTTGGGGCTCTCCTAACTATGGCTACACCTTC
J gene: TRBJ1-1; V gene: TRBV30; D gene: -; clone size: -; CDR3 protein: CAWRTRQVDTEAFF; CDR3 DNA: TGTGCCTGGAGAACAAGACAGGTGGACACTGAAGCTTTCTTT
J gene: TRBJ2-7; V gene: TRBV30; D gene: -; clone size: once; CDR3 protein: CAWSVSGYEQYF; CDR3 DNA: TGTGCCTGGAGTGTATCCGGCTACGAGCAGTACTTC
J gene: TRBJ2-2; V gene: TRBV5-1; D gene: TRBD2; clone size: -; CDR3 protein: CASSLGLAGGTGELFF; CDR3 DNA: TGCGCCAGCAGCTTGGGGCTAGCGGGAGGCACCGGGGAGCTGTTTTTT